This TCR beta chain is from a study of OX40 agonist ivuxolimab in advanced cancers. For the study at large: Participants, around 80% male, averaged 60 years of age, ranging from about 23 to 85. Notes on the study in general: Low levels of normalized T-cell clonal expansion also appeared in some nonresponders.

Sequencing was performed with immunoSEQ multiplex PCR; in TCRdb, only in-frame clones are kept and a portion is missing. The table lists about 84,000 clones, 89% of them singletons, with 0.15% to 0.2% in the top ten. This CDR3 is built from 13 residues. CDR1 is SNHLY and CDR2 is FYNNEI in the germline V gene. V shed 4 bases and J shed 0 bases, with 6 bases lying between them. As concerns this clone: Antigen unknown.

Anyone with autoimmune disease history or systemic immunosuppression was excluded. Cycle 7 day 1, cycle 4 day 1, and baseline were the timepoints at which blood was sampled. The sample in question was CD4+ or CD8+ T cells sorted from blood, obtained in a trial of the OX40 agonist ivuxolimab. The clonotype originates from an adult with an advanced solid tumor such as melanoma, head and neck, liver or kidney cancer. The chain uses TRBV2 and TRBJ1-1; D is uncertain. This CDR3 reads CASSAAMNTEAFF. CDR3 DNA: TGTGCCAGCAGTGCAGCAATGAACACTGAAGCTTTCTTT. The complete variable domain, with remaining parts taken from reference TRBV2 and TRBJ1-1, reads EPEVTQTPSHQVTQMGQEVILRCVPISNHLYFYWYRQILGQKVEFLVSFYNNEISEKSEIFDDQFSVERPDGSNFTLKIRSTKLEDSAMYFCASSAAMNTEAFFGQGTRLTVV.